Shown below are 21 T cell receptor beta chains from a single sample sequenced in a study of cytomegalovirus exposure and HLA in healthy donors (dated by TCRdb to the late 2010s). The receptor library was made with the immunoSEQ multiplex PCR assay. A mixture of 60 forward primers for TCR Vbeta segments and 13 reverse primers for TCR Jbeta segments was used in the multiplex PCR. Drawn from immuneACCESS, this table holds only the in-frame rearrangements with V and J called that TCRdb kept. Clones are partly lost; checked studies trace under half to an unresolved V gene and leave the rest unexplained. This sample lists about 73,000 clones; about 81% were detected once. The ten largest clones represent around an eighth of the sample. Material for sequencing was PBMCs. These receptors were taken from a man aged 65 to 85 in good health and CMV-seronegative.

This rearrangement joins TRBV28 to TRBJ2-1; TRBD2 matches at 13 bases. V was pared by 5 bases and J by 1 base, with 2 bases of the junction left unmatched. The CDR3 spans 16 residues. The V gene's germline CDR1 is MDHEN and CDR2 SYDVKM. The CDR3 spells CASSRLAGGSYNEQFF. Written as DNA, the CDR3 is TGTGCCAGCAGTCGACTAGCGGGAGGTTCCTACAATGAGCAGTTCTTC.

This chain connects TRBV7-9 to TRBJ2-5; TRBD2 is a possible D gene (7 bases). CDR1 is SEHNR, CDR2 FQNEAQ, per germline (reference sequence). V was trimmed by 0 bases and J by 1 base, leaving 9 bases between them. The CDR3 sequence is 15 residues long. CDR3 DNA sequence: TGTGCCAGCAGCTTAGCGGGGGGGCTCCAAGAGACCCAGTACTTC. Translated, it gives CASSLAGGLQETQYF.

The CDR3 bases are TGTGCCAGCCGAGGGGGGGCCCCTGGAAACACCATATATTTT. Its translation is CASRGGAPGNTIYF. J is TRBJ1-3 and V is TRBV2; weak D call: TRBD1 (6 bases). V was shortened by 8 bases and J by 2 bases, with 13 bases between the two germline ends. CDR3 length: 14 residues. From germline, CDR1 is SNHLY and CDR2 FYNNEI.

The chain carries TRBV9 and TRBJ1-5; D not certain. The CDR3 has 17 residues. V was trimmed by 0 bases and J by 4 bases, leaving 17 bases between them. CDR1 and CDR2 (germline): SGDLS, YYNGEE. CDR3 in DNA: TGTGCCAGCAGCGTAGCCCTCCTCAGTGGTCTGAATCAGCCCCAGCATTTT. It yields the protein CASSVALLSGLNQPQHF.

This clone was recorded once. The CDR3 loop is CAISEYQTGGPHEQYF. The CDR3 region has the DNA TGTGCCATCAGTGAGTACCAGACAGGGGGACCCCACGAGCAGTACTTC. This chain connects TRBV10-3 to TRBJ2-7, with 9 bases lining up with TRBD1. The germline gives CDR1 ENHRY, CDR2 SYGVKD. The V segment lost 1 base and the J segment 5 bases; nucleotides outside the gene matches: 9. This CDR3 is built from 16 residues.

The V gene is TRBV7-2, the J gene TRBJ2-5, with 11 positions matching TRBD2. The trim removed 2 bases at V and 2 bases at J, leaving 4 bases unmatched. The germline gives CDR1 SGHTA, CDR2 FQGNSA. CDR3 size: 16 residues. The CDR3 loop reads CASSLTLAGGQETQYF. In nucleotides, the CDR3 is TGTGCCAGCAGCTTAACGCTAGCGGGGGGACAAGAGACCCAGTACTTC.

A single count supports this clone. This chain joins TRBV19 and TRBJ1-5; D remains unclear. Germline V CDR1 and CDR2: LNHDA, SQIVND (reference sequence). The germline V and J ends were trimmed by 5 bases and 7 bases, with 12 bases remaining between them. The CDR3 is 13 residues long. For the CDR3, the DNA is TGTGCCAGTAGTGAGACACGGATCCAGCCCCAGCATTTT. Translation gives CASSETRIQPQHF.

This sequence joins TRBV5-1 and TRBJ2-7; the match to TRBD2 covers 10 bases. Germline lookup yields CDR1 SGHRS and CDR2 YFSETQ. With 0 bases clipped from V and 2 bases from J, the junction kept 2 bases outside the gene matches. The CDR3 consists of 15 residues. CDR3 region: CASSLGTSGTYEQYF. The CDR3 DNA sequence: TGCGCCAGCAGCTTGGGGACTAGCGGTACCTACGAGCAGTACTTC.

This clone was seen only a few times. The CDR3: CASHRDHNEQYF. The CDR3 DNA sequence: TGTGCCAGCCACAGGGATCATAACGAGCAGTACTTC. The chain links TRBV7-9 to TRBJ2-7; D is perhaps TRBD1 (6 bases). V shed 8 bases and J shed 5 bases, with 13 bases lying between them. This CDR3 contains 12 residues. Per the germline V gene, CDR1 is SEHNR and CDR2 is FQNEAQ (reference sequence).

This clone appeared a single time. This chain joins TRBV10-2 and TRBJ2-1, with 7 positions matching TRBD2. Germline V gene sequence: CDR1 WSHSY, CDR2 SAAADI. The CDR3 contains 12 residues. The V segment lost 8 bases and the J segment 6 bases; nucleotides outside the gene matches: 4. Here the CDR3 reads CASRPGGNEQFF. The CDR3 region has the DNA TGCGCCAGCCGCCCGGGGGGCAATGAGCAGTTCTTC.

Regarding this clone: Distinct nucleotide sequences in the sample also encode this CDR3. The chain employs TRBV4-3 and TRBJ2-2, with 15 positions matching TRBD2. Trimming took 4 bases from V and 3 from J; bases not matched to a gene: 6. The germline CDR1 and CDR2 sequences are LGHNA and YSLEER. The CDR3 covers 18 residues. The DNA for the CDR3 is TGCGCCAGCAGCCCAGGACTAGCGGGAGGGCCTGACACCGGGGAGCTGTTTTTT. The encoded protein is CASSPGLAGGPDTGELFF.

V is TRBV28 and J is TRBJ1-6; D is unresolved. The length of the CDR3 is 14 residues. Germline V gives CDR1 MDHEN, CDR2 SYDVKM. V dropped 3 bases and J dropped 9 bases, with 12 bases sitting between them. As DNA, the CDR3 is TGTGCCAGCAGTTTTAGAGGGAATAGTTCACCCCTCCACTTT. It encodes CASSFRGNSSPLHF.

This clone was seen a handful of times. One junction end does not reproduce the germline sequence, and a read error may be involved. The V and J genes are TRBV7-9 and TRBJ1-3; no firm D call. CDR1 is SEHNR and CDR2 is FQNEAQ in the germline V gene (reference sequence). The CDR3 has 15 residues. The CDR3 sequence is CASSLGNLSGDTIYF. CDR3 DNA: TGTGCCAGCAGCTTAGGCAACCTCTCTGGAGACACCATATATTTT.

V gene TRBV4-3 combines with J gene TRBJ2-7, with 11 bases fitting TRBD2. The V and J ends lost 0 bases and 4 bases, in that order; junction bases with no gene match: 2. CDR3 length equals 15 residues. The germline CDR1 and CDR2 sequences are LGHNA and YSLEER. The CDR3 DNA reads as TGCGCCAGCAGCCAAGACTTAGCGGGAGGGTACGAGCAGTACTTC. Amino acid sequence: CASSQDLAGGYEQYF.

The chain joins TRBV30 to TRBJ1-5; no clear D gene. Trimming took off 3 bases at V and 7 bases at J, with 10 bases between the two ends. The CDR3 contains 12 residues. CDR1 is GTSNPN, CDR2 SVGIG, per germline (reference sequence). CDR3 nucleotides: TGTGCCTGGAGCGAGGGTCTCCAGCCCCAGCATTTT. Translated: CAWSEGLQPQHF.

This clone has just a few counts. V usage is TRBV9 and J usage is TRBJ1-1, with TRBD1 identical over 8 bases. The CDR3 is 15 amino acids. CDR1 and CDR2 from the germline V gene are SGDLS and YYNGEE. V trimming: 4 bases; J trimming: 4 bases; junction bases outside the gene matches: 9. CDR3 residues: CASSFTGGLGTEAFF. In DNA form, the CDR3 reads TGTGCCAGCAGCTTCACAGGGGGGCTGGGCACTGAAGCTTTCTTT. The full variable domain, with the rest looked up from reference TRBV9 and TRBJ1-1, is DSGVTQTPKHLITATGQRVTLRCSPRSGDLSVYWYQQSLDQGLQFLIQYYNGEERAKGNILERFSAQQFPDLHSELNLSSLELGDSALYFCASSFTGGLGTEAFFGQGTRLTVV.

This clone showed up just a few times. The CDR3 DNA is TGTGCCAGCAGTTACAGCCTAAAGAACTCTGGAAACACCATATATTTT. Protein sequence: CASSYSLKNSGNTIYF. The J gene is TRBJ1-3, the V gene TRBV6-6; no clear D. The ends were cut back, 2 bases at V and 0 bases at J, with 11 bases in the middle. Germline CDR1 MNHNY, CDR2 SVGAGI (reference sequence). This CDR3 has 16 residues.

In this sample, this clone turned up once. The V gene is TRBV7-2, the J gene TRBJ2-7, with a possible D match to TRBD2 (6 bases). CDR3 size: 14 residues. V lost 6 bases and J lost 2, with 14 bases in between. The V gene's germline CDR1 is SGHTA and CDR2 FQGNSA. CDR3 DNA sequence: TGTGCCAGCAGACCGAATAGCGGAACCTACGAGCAGTACTTC. It yields the protein CASRPNSGTYEQYF.

This clone was counted a single time. This rearrangement joins TRBV19 to TRBJ2-3, with D tentatively TRBD1 (5 bases). V shed 4 bases and J shed 1 base, with 15 bases lying between them. This CDR3 has 16 amino acids. Germline CDR1 and CDR2: LNHDA and SQIVND (reference sequence). The CDR3 sequence: CASSTRKGRRTDTQYF. In DNA form, the CDR3 reads TGTGCCAGTAGTACTCGGAAGGGGCGACGCACAGATACGCAGTATTTT.

The rearrangement uses TRBV19 and TRBJ2-7, with D perhaps matching TRBD1 (5 bases). CDR1 and CDR2 (germline): LNHDA, SQIVND (reference sequence). The germline V and J ends were trimmed by 6 bases and 6 bases, with 15 bases remaining between them. The CDR3 has 13 residues. Here the CDR3 DNA reads TGTGCCAGTAGGAGCAGGGCGGACCTCGAGCAGTACTTC. Amino acid sequence: CASRSRADLEQYF.

This chain uses TRBV7-2 with TRBJ1-2, with 9 bases that match TRBD1. The germline V gene encodes CDR1 SGHTA and CDR2 FQGNSA. This CDR3 has 16 residues. J was trimmed by 7 bases and V by 5 bases; bases with no gene match: 14. CDR3 bases: TGTGCCAGCAGCCCGACTCTATTACAGGGGGCAGGTGGCTACACCTTC. Translated: CASSPTLLQGAGGYTF.